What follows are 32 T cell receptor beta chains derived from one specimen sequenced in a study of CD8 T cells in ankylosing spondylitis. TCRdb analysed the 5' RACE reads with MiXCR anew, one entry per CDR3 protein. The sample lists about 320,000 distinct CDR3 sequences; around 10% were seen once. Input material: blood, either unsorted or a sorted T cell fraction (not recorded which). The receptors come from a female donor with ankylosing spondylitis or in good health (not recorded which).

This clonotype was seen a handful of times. This chain's CDR3 is CASSPPPGGLNEQFF. The CDR3 region has the DNA TGTGCCAGCAGCCCGCCCCCGGGGGGACTCAATGAGCAGTTCTTC. This chain joins TRBV5-4 and TRBJ2-1; 7 nucleotides align to TRBD2. J was trimmed by 6 bases and V by 4 bases; bases with no gene match: 10. The length of the CDR3 is 15 residues. From germline, CDR1 is SGHNT and CDR2 YYREEE (reference sequence). The variable domain in full, completed from reference TRBV5-4 and TRBJ2-1, reads ETGVTQSPTHLIKTRGQQVTLRCSSQSGHNTVSWYQQALGQGPQFIFQYYREEENGRGNFPPRFSGLQFPNYSSELNVNALELDDSALYLCASSPPPGGLNEQFFGPGTRLTVL.

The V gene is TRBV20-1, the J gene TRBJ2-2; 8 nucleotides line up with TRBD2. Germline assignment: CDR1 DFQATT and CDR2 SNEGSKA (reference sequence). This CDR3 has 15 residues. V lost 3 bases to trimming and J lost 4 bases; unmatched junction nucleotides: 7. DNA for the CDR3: TGCAGTGCTAGGAGCGGGGGTGTAGGCACCGGGGAGCTGTTTTTT. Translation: CSARSGGVGTGELFF.

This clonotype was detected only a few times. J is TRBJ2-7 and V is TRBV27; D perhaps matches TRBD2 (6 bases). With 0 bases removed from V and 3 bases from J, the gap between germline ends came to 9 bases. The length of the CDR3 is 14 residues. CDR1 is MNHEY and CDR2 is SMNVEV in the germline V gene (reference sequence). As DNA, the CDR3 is TGTGCCAGCAGTTTATCTGGGGAGGTCTACGAGCAGTACTTC. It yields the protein CASSLSGEVYEQYF.

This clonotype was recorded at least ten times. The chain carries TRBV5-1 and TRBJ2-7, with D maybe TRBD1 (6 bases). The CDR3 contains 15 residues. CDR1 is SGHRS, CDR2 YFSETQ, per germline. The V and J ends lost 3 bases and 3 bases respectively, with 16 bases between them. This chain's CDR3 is CASSYRAGSLYEQYF. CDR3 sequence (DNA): TGCGCCAGCAGCTACAGGGCTGGGAGCCTCTACGAGCAGTACTTC.

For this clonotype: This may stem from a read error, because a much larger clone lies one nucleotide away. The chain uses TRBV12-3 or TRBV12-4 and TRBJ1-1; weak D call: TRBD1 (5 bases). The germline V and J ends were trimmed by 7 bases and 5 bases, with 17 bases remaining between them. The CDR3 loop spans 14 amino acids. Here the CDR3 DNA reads TGTGCCAGCACATTACCAGGGACGAGGACTGAAGCTTTCTTT. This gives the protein CASTLPGTRTEAFF.

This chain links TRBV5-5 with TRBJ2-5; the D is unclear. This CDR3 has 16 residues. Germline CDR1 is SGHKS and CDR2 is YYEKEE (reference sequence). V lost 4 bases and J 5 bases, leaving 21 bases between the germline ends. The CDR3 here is CASSPLIEIVWETQYF. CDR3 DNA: TGTGCCAGCAGCCCCCTCATCGAGATAGTTTGGGAGACCCAGTACTTC.

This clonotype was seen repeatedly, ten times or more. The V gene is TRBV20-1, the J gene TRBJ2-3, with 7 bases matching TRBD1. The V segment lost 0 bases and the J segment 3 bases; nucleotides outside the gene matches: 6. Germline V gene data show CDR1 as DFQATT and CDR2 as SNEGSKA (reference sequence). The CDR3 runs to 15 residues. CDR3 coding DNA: TGCAGTGCTAGAGAGTCGAGGGGGCGGACAGATACGCAGTATTTT. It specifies CSARESRGRTDTQYF.

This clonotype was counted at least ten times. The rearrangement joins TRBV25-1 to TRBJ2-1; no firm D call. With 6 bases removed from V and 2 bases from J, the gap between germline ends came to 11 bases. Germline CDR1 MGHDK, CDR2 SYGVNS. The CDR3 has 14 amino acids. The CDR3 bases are TGTGCCAGCAGACAGTTTGGGGCCTACAATGAGCAGTTCTTC. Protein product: CASRQFGAYNEQFF.

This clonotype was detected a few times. DNA for the CDR3: TGCAGTGCTTGGACAGGCACCTACAATGAGCAGTTCTTC. Protein: CSAWTGTYNEQFF. The rearrangement uses TRBV20-1 and TRBJ2-1; TRBD1 matches 7 bases. The CDR3 extends over 13 amino acids. J lost 2 bases, V lost 5 bases, and 3 bases had no gene match. Germline V gene lookup returns CDR1 DFQATT and CDR2 SNEGSKA (reference sequence).

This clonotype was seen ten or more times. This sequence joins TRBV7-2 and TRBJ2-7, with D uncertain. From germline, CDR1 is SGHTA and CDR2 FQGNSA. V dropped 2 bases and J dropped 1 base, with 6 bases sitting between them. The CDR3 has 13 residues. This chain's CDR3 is CASSLPESYEQYF. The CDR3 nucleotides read TGTGCCAGCAGCTTACCGGAATCCTACGAGCAGTACTTC.

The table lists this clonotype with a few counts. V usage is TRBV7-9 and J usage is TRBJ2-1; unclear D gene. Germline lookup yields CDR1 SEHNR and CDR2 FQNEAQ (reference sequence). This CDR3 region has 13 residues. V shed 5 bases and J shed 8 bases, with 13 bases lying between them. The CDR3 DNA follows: TGTGCCAGCAGCCCTCTACAGAAGGATGAGCAGTTCTTC. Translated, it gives CASSPLQKDEQFF.

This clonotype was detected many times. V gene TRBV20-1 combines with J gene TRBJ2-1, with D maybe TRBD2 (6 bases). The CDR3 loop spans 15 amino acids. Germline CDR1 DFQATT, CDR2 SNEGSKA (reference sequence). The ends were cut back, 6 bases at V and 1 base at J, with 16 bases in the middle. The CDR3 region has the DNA TGCAGTGCCGAAGAAAATAGCGGATCCTACAATGAGCAGTTCTTC. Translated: CSAEENSGSYNEQFF.

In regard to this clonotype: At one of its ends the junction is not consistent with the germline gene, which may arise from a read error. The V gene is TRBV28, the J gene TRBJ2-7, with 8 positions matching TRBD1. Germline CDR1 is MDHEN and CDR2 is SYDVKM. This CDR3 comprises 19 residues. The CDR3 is CPSSLLGETGTGDSYEQYF. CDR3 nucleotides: TGTCCCAGCAGTTTATTAGGAGAAACCGGGACAGGAGACTCCTACGAGCAGTACTTC.

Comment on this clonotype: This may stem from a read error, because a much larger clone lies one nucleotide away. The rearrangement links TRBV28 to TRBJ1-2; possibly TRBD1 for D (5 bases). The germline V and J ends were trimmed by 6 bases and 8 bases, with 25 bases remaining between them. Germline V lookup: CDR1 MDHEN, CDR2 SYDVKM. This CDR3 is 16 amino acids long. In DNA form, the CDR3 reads TGTGCCAGCAGGAGTTCCGACAGAGAGGGTATGTTGGGCTACACCTTC. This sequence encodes CASRSSDREGMLGYTF.

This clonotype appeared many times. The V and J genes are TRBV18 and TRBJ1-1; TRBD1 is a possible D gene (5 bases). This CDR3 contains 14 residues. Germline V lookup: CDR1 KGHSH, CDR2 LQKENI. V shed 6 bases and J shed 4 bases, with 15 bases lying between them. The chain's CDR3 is CASSPFDRATEAFF. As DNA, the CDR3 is TGTGCCAGCTCTCCCTTTGACAGAGCCACTGAAGCTTTCTTT.

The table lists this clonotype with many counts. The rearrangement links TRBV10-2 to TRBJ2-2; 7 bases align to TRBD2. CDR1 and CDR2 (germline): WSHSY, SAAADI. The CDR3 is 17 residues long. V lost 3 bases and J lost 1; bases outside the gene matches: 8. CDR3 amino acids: CASSDRIVAGNTGELFF. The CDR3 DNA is TGCGCCAGCAGTGATCGTATTGTAGCGGGGAACACCGGGGAGCTGTTTTTT.

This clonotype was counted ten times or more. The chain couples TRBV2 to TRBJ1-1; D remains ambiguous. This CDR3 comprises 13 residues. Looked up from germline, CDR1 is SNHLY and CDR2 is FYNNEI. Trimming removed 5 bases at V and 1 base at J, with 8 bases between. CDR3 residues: CASSPDGNTEAFF. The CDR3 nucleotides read TGTGCCAGCAGTCCTGACGGGAACACTGAAGCTTTCTTT. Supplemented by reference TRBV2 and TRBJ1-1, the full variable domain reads EPEVTQTPSHQVTQMGQEVILRCVPISNHLYFYWYRQILGQKVEFLVSFYNNEISEKSEIFDDQFSVERPDGSNFTLKIRSTKLEDSAMYFCASSPDGNTEAFFGQGTRLTVV.

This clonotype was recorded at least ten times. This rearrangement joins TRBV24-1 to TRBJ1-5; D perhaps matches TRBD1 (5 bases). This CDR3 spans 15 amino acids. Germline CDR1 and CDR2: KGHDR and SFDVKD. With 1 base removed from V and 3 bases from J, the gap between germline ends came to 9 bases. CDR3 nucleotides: TGTGCCACCAGTGATTTAGGGGACGACAATCAGCCCCAGCATTTT. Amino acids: CATSDLGDDNQPQHF.

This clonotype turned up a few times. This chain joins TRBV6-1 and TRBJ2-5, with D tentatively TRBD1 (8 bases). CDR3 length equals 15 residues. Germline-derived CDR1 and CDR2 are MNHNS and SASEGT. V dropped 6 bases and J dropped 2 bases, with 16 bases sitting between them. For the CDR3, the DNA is TGTGCCAGCAGCACCGGACAGGGAGGGCAAGAGACCCAGTACTTC. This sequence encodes CASSTGQGGQETQYF.

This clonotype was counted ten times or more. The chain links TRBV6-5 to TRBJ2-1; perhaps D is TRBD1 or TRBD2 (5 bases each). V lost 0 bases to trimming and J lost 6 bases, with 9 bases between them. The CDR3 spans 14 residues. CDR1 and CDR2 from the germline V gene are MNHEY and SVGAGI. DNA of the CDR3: TGTGCCAGCAGTTACTCCGGGACCACCAATGAGCAGTTCTTC. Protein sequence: CASSYSGTTNEQFF.

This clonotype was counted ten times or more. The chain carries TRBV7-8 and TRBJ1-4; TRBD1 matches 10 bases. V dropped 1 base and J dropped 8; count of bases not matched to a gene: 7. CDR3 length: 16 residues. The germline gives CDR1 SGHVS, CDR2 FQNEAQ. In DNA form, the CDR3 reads TGTGCCAGCAGCTTAGTAACCCCGGGACAGGGGGAAAAACTGTTTTTT. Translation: CASSLVTPGQGEKLFF.

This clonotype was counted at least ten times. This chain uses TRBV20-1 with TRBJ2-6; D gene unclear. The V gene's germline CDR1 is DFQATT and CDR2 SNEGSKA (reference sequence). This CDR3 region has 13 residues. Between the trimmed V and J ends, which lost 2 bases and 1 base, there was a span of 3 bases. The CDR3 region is CSARPSGANVLTF. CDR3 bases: TGCAGTGCTAGACCGTCTGGGGCCAACGTCCTGACTTTC.

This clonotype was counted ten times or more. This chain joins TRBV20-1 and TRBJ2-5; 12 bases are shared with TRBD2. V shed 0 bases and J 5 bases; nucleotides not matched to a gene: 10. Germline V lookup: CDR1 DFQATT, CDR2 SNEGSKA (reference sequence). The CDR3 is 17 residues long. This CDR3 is CSARDPSGGDRGETQYF. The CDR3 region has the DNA TGCAGTGCTAGAGATCCTAGCGGGGGGGATCGAGGGGAGACCCAGTACTTC.

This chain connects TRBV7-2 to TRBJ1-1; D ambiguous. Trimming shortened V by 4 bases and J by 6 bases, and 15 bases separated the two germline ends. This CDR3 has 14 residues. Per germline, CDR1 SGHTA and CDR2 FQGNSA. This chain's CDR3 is CASSWQDWIAEAFF. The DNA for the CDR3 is TGTGCCAGCAGCTGGCAGGACTGGATAGCTGAAGCTTTCTTT.

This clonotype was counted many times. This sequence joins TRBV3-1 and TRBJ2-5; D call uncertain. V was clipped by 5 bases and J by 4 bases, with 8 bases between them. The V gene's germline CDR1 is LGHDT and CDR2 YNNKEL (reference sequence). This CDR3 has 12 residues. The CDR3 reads CASSAHRETQYF. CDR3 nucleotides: TGTGCCAGCAGCGCCCACAGAGAGACCCAGTACTTC.

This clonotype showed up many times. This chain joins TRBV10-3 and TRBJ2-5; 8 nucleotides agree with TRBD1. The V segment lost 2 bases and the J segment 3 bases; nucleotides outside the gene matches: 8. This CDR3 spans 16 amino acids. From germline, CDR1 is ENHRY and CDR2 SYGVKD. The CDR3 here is CAISEPRGQGEETQYF. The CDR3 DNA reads TGTGCCATCAGTGAGCCTCGAGGACAGGGTGAAGAGACCCAGTACTTC.

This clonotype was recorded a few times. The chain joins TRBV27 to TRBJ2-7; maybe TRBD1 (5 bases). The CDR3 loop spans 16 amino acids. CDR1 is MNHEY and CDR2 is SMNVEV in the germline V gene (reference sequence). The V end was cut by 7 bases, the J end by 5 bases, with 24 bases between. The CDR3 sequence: CASTKRMVQGSHEQYF. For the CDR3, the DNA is TGTGCCAGCACAAAAAGGATGGTCCAGGGAAGTCACGAGCAGTACTTC.

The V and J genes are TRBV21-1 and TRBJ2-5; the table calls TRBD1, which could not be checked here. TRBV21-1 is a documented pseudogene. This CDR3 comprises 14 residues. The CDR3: CASPRGDYQETQYF. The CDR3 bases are TGTGCCAGCCCACGAGGGGACTACCAAGAGACCCAGTACTTC.

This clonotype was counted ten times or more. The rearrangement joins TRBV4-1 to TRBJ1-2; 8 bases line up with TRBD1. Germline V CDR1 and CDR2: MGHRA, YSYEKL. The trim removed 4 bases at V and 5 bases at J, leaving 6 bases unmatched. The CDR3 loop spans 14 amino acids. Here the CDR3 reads CASSPTGQVYGYTF. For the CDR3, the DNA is TGCGCCAGCAGCCCAACGGGACAGGTTTATGGCTACACCTTC.

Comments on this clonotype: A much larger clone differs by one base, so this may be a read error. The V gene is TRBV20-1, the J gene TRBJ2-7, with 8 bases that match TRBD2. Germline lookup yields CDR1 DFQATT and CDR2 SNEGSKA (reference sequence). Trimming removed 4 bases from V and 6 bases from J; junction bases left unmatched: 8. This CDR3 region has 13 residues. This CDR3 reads CSAIVGTRTEQYF. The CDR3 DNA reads TGCAGTGCTATCGTGGGGACTAGAACCGAGCAGTACTTC.

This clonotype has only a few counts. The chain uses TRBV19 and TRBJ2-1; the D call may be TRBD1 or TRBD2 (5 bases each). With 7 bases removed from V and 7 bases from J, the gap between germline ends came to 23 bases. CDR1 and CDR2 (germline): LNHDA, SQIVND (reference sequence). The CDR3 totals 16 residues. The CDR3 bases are TGTGCCAGTAACCGCTACACCGGGGCAGGGCCAAATGAGCAGTTCTTC. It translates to CASNRYTGAGPNEQFF.

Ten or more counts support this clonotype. CDR3 sequence reads: CASSLGQVNEQFF. CDR3 nucleotide sequence: TGCGCCAGCAGCTTAGGGCAGGTGAATGAGCAGTTCTTC. J is TRBJ2-1 and V is TRBV5-1; no clear D. Germline CDR1 SGHRS, CDR2 YFSETQ. The CDR3 sequence is 13 residues long. V gave up 2 bases and J gave up 7 bases, with 10 bases separating them.